The 12 T cell receptor beta chains listed next were all sequenced from one sample in a study of blood T cell repertoires in COVID-19. Only in-frame clones appear in the TCRdb table, and some are missing; sequencing was by immunoSEQ multiplex PCR. The data show fewer than 200,000 clones, 65% to 85% seen once. Sequencing was carried out using PBMCs or T cells enriched from blood (not recorded which). The receptors here all came from a woman in her forties or fifties in a cohort exposed to, infected with or recovered from COVID-19 (not recorded which).

V usage is TRBV4-2 and J usage is TRBJ1-6; D possibly corresponds to TRBD1 (6 bases). V lost 0 bases and J 4 bases, leaving 10 bases between the germline ends. Germline CDR1 and CDR2: LGHNA and YNFKEQ. The CDR3 extends over 16 amino acids. In DNA form, the CDR3 reads TGTGCCAGCAGCCAAGAGTCGACAGGTTATAATTCACCCCTCCACTTT. Encoded protein: CASSQESTGYNSPLHF.

The chain couples TRBV9 to TRBJ1-3; 7 bases are a match to TRBD1. Germline loops: CDR1 SGDLS, CDR2 YYNGEE. CDR3 size: 15 residues. V dropped 4 bases and J dropped 0; count of bases not matched to a gene: 4. The CDR3 coding sequence is TGTGCCAGCAGCCTCGACAGGGACTCTGGAAACACCATATATTTT. Its translation is CASSLDRDSGNTIYF.

This chain links TRBV10-2 with TRBJ2-1, with 12 bases aligning to TRBD2. The CDR3 is 15 residues long. Germline trimming cut 3 bases from V and 12 bases from J; bases unmatched to any gene: 9. Germline V gene sequence: CDR1 WSHSY, CDR2 SAAADI. The CDR3 spells CASSDLAGGQVRQFF. Here the CDR3 DNA reads TGCGCCAGCAGTGATCTAGCGGGAGGGCAGGTGAGGCAGTTCTTC.

The genes are TRBV10-3 and TRBJ1-1; possibly TRBD1 for D (5 bases). Germline loops: CDR1 ENHRY, CDR2 SYGVKD. The ends were cut back, 4 bases at V and 1 base at J, with 7 bases in the middle. The CDR3 has 13 residues. CDR3 loop: CAISGQQNTEAFF. The CDR3 nucleotides are TGTGCCATCAGTGGACAGCAGAACACTGAAGCTTTCTTT.

The chain couples TRBV30 to TRBJ1-5, with a tentative D call TRBD1 (5 bases). This CDR3 is built from 13 residues. Looked up from germline, CDR1 is GTSNPN and CDR2 is SVGIG (reference sequence). The ends were cut back, 3 bases at V and 7 bases at J, with 13 bases in the middle. This CDR3 reads CAWRGQGQQPQHF. CDR3 coding DNA: TGTGCCTGGAGGGGGCAGGGTCAACAGCCCCAGCATTTT.

The V call is TRBV19, the J call TRBJ2-7; maybe TRBD1 (6 bases). The CDR3 loop spans 14 amino acids. Germline CDR1 is LNHDA and CDR2 is SQIVND (reference sequence). V lost 4 bases and J 1 base, leaving 11 bases between the germline ends. Here the CDR3 reads CASSTPGESYEQYF. The CDR3 DNA follows: TGTGCCAGTAGTACCCCAGGGGAGTCCTACGAGCAGTACTTC. Filled out from reference TRBV19 and TRBJ2-7, the complete variable domain reads DGGITQSPKYLFRKEGQNVTLSCEQNLNHDAMYWYRQDPGQGLRLIYYSQIVNDFQKGDIAEGYSVSREKKESFPLTVTSAQKNPTAFYLCASSTPGESYEQYFGPGTRLTVT.

V is TRBV7-9 and J is TRBJ2-6; D is ambiguous. Germline V gene lookup returns CDR1 SEHNR and CDR2 FQNEAQ (reference sequence). Trimming pared 9 bases from V and 0 bases from J, leaving 9 bases between. The CDR3 extends over 14 amino acids. Here the CDR3 DNA reads TGTGCCAGTACAGCCTACTCTGGGGCCAACGTCCTGACTTTC. Amino acid sequence: CASTAYSGANVLTF.

This chain uses TRBV11-2 with TRBJ2-7, with D uncertain. Trimming shortened V by 4 bases and J by 6 bases, and 4 bases separated the two germline ends. Germline V CDR1 and CDR2: SGHAT, FQNNGV. The CDR3 has 10 residues. CDR3 protein: CASSSVEQYF. The CDR3 bases are TGTGCCAGCAGCTCTGTCGAGCAGTACTTC.

This chain connects TRBV4-3 to TRBJ2-5, with D unresolved. V was pared by 1 base and J by 3 bases, with 6 bases between. The CDR3 is 13 residues long. Per germline, CDR1 LGHNA and CDR2 YSLEER. The CDR3 region is CASSQATEETQYF. DNA of the CDR3: TGCGCCAGCAGCCAAGCCACGGAAGAGACCCAGTACTTC.

This clone was seen a single time. This chain links TRBV11-1 with TRBJ2-3, with 8 nucleotides matching TRBD2. Germline V CDR1 and CDR2: SGHAT, FQDESV (reference sequence). V was pared by 5 bases and J by 2 bases, with 6 bases of the junction left unmatched. This CDR3 has 15 residues. CDR3 protein: CASSQWRGATDTQYF. The CDR3 nucleotides read TGTGCCAGCAGCCAGTGGCGGGGGGCCACAGATACGCAGTATTTT. Combining the CDR3 with reference TRBV11-1 and TRBJ2-3 gives the whole variable domain EAEVAQSPRYKITEKSQAVAFWCDPISGHATLYWYRQILGQGPELLVQFQDESVVDDSQLPKDRFSAERLKGVDSTLKIQPAELGDSAMYLCASSQWRGATDTQYFGPGTRLTVL.

The CDR3: CASQGQGRLNEQFF. The CDR3 DNA reads as TGCGCCAGCCAAGGACAGGGGAGACTCAATGAGCAGTTCTTC. The chain has TRBV5-1 and TRBJ2-1, with 9 nucleotides matching TRBD1. CDR1 is SGHRS, CDR2 YFSETQ, per germline. V lost 7 bases and J lost 6; bases outside the gene matches: 8. The CDR3 runs 14 residues.

This chain connects TRBV27 to TRBJ1-4; D is possibly TRBD1 (5 bases). In germline, CDR1 is MNHEY, CDR2 SMNVEV (reference sequence). The CDR3 totals 13 residues. The V gene lost 5 bases and the J gene lost 4 bases, with 8 bases spanning the gap. The CDR3 DNA reads TGTGCCAGCAGTCCCAGGGTTAATGAAAAACTGTTTTTT. This translates into CASSPRVNEKLFF.